This record covers a single T cell receptor (beta chain). The protocol was immunoSEQ multiplex PCR, while the TCRdb copy is restricted to in-frame clones and leaves out a portion. The table records under 250,000 clones, roughly 80% of them present only once. The data originate from a study of blood T cell repertoires in COVID-19. The TCR sequence derives from a woman in her forties or fifties who had been exposed to COVID-19. Sequencing was carried out using PBMCs or T cells enriched from blood (not recorded which).

The CDR3 region is CASSTGTAYEQYF. Written as DNA, the CDR3 is TGTGCCAGCAGTACCGGGACAGCCTACGAGCAGTACTTC. The chain has TRBV6-5 and TRBJ2-7; 7 bases map to TRBD1. CDR1 and CDR2 (germline): MNHEY, SVGAGI. The CDR3 length is 13 residues. Trimming cost V 5 bases and J 2 bases; bases outside gene matches: 3.